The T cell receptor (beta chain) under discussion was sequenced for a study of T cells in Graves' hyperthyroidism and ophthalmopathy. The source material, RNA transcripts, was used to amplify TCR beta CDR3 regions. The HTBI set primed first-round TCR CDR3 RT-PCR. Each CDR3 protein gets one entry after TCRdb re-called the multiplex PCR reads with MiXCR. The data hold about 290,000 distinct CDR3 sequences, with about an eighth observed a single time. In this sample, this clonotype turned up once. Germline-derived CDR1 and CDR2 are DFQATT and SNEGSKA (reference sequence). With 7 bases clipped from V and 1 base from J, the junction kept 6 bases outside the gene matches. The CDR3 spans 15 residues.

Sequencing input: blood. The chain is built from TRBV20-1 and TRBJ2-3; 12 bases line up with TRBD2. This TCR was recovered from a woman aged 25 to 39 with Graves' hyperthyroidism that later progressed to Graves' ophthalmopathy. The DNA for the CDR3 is TGCAGTGTTCCCAGACTAGCGGGGGGCACAGATACGCAGTATTTT. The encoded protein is CSVPRLAGGTDTQYF.